This passage covers 9 T cell receptor beta chains from one sample sequenced in a study of shared T cell receptors in the human thymus. Some clones are missing from TCRdb's copy, which holds only in-frame ones; the method was immunoSEQ multiplex PCR. Here the sample spans hundreds of thousands of clones, around 87% being singletons. This sample also belongs to another study, concerning human thymus T cells.

Sample: thymocytes. These receptors all stem from a boy in the first two years of life with a congenital heart defect.

The chain couples TRBV27 to TRBJ2-5, with 10 bases identical to TRBD2. Losses at the gene ends were 3 bases for V and 3 bases for J; bases not matched to a gene: 1. Germline CDR1 and CDR2: MNHEY and SMNVEV (reference sequence). This CDR3 is 14 amino acids long. The CDR3 is CASSFTSGKETQYF. The CDR3 nucleotides are TGTGCCAGCAGTTTTACTAGCGGGAAAGAGACCCAGTACTTC.

This chain uses TRBV19 with TRBJ2-4; 11 nucleotides agree with TRBD2. The CDR3 is made up of 15 amino acids. From germline, CDR1 is LNHDA and CDR2 SQIVND (reference sequence). With 5 bases clipped from V and 5 bases from J, the junction kept 5 bases outside the gene matches. DNA for the CDR3: TGTGCCAGTAGTTTAGCGGGGGGGCCAGAAAACATTCAGTACTTC. This translates into CASSLAGGPENIQYF.

This clone was seen a single time. The V gene is TRBV7-9, the J gene TRBJ2-7, with 7 bases matching TRBD1. The ends lost 5 bases at V and 4 bases at J; junction bases unmatched: 8. Germline CDR1 is SEHNR and CDR2 is FQNEAQ (reference sequence). The CDR3 is 14 amino acids. The CDR3 protein is CASSPRDSNYEQYF. The CDR3 bases are TGTGCCAGCAGCCCAAGGGACAGCAATTACGAGCAGTACTTC.

This chain uses TRBV28 with TRBJ2-3; 8 bases map to TRBD2. Germline V CDR1 and CDR2: MDHEN, SYDVKM. V lost 7 bases and J lost 1; bases outside the gene matches: 10. The CDR3 extends over 16 amino acids. The CDR3 here is CASIRGGPPGTDTQYF. CDR3 sequence (DNA): TGTGCCAGCATCCGGGGGGGGCCCCCTGGCACAGATACGCAGTATTTT.

V usage is TRBV14 and J usage is TRBJ2-7; 9 bases are shared with TRBD2. The CDR3 runs 16 residues. Germline V lookup: CDR1 SGHDN, CDR2 FVKESK. V dropped 0 bases and J dropped 2; count of bases not matched to a gene: 5. CDR3 DNA sequence: TGTGCCAGCAGCCAAGAGCCTGCGGGAGGGACCTACGAGCAGTACTTC. This sequence encodes CASSQEPAGGTYEQYF.

This chain joins TRBV14 and TRBJ2-7; 10 bases are a match to TRBD2. Unmatched junction bases numbered 3, after V lost 7 bases and J lost 0 bases. The CDR3 totals 14 residues. CDR1 is SGHDN, CDR2 FVKESK, per germline. CDR3 loop: CASKLAGSSYEQYF. CDR3 DNA sequence: TGTGCCAGCAAACTAGCGGGGAGCTCCTACGAGCAGTACTTC.

The V call is TRBV29-1, the J call TRBJ2-3; the D is unclear. In germline, CDR1 is SQVTM, CDR2 ANQGSEA. Trimming removed 3 bases from V and 6 bases from J, with 10 bases in between. This CDR3 comprises 12 residues. CDR3 sequence: CSVEPATDTQYF. Here the CDR3 DNA reads TGCAGCGTTGAGCCCGCTACGGATACGCAGTATTTT.

This chain links TRBV4-1 with TRBJ2-5; D is ambiguous. The CDR3 extends over 15 amino acids. The V and J ends lost 4 bases and 1 base respectively, with 13 bases between them. CDR1 is MGHRA and CDR2 is YSYEKL in the germline V gene. Here the CDR3 DNA reads TGCGCCAGCAGCCCCTCGGTGAGCCCCCAAGAGACCCAGTACTTC. As protein: CASSPSVSPQETQYF.

This clone has a single count. CDR3 in amino acids: CASPSRDRGRGNTIYF. The CDR3 DNA reads TGTGCCAGCCCCTCCCGGGACAGGGGCAGAGGAAACACCATATATTTT. The chain couples TRBV2 to TRBJ1-3; 10 bases are shared with TRBD1. Germline-derived CDR1 and CDR2 are SNHLY and FYNNEI. The CDR3 consists of 16 residues. V shed 8 bases and J 4 bases; nucleotides not matched to a gene: 11.